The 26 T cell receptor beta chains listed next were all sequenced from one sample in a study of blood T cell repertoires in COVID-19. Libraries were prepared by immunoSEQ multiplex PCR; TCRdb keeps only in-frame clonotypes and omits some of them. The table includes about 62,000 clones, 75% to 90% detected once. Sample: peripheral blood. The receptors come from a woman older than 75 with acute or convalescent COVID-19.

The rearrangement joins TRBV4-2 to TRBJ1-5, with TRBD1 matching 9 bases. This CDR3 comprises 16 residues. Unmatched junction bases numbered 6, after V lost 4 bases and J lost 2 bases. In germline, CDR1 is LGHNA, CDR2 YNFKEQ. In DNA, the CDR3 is TGTGCCAGCAGCCGAGAGGACAGGGGCGGCAATCAGCCCCAGCATTTT. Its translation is CASSREDRGGNQPQHF.

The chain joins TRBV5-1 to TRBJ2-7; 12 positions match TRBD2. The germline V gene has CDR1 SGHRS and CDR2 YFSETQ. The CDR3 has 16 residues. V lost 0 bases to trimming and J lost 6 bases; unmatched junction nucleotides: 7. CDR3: CASSLGRTSGTPEQYF. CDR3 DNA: TGCGCCAGCAGCTTGGGGCGGACTAGCGGGACTCCCGAGCAGTACTTC.

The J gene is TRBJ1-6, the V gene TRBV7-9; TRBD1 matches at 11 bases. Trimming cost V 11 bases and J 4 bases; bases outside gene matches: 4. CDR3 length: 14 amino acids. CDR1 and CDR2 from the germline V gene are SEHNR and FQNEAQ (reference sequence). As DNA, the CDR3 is TGTGCCGCAGGGGACAGGGGGTATAATTCACCCCTCCACTTT. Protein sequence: CAAGDRGYNSPLHF.

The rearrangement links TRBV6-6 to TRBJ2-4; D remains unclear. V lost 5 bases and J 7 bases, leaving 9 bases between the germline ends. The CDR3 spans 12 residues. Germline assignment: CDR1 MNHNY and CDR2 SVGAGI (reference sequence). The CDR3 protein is CASSRPRNIQYF. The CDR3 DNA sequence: TGTGCCAGCAGTCGCCCCCGGAACATTCAGTACTTC.

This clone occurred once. The CDR3 sequence: CASRITRGAGELFF. In nucleotides, the CDR3 is TGTGCCAGCAGAATAACCCGGGGAGCCGGGGAGCTGTTTTTT. This chain connects TRBV27 to TRBJ2-2; the D gene is possibly TRBD2 (5 bases). Germline values: CDR1 MNHEY, CDR2 SMNVEV (reference sequence). The V gene lost 6 bases and the J gene lost 6 bases, with 14 bases spanning the gap. The CDR3 totals 14 residues.

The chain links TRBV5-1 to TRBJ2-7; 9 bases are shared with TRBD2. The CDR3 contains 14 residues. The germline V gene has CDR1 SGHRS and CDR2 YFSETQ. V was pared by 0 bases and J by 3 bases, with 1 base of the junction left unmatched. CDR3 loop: CASSLVSGSYEQYF. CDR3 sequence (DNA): TGCGCCAGCAGCTTGGTTAGCGGGAGCTACGAGCAGTACTTC.

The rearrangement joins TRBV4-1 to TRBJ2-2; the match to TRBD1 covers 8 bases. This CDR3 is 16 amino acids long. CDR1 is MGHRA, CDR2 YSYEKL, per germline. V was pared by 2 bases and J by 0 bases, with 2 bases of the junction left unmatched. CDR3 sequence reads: CASSQHRGSNTGELFF. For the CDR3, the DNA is TGCGCCAGCAGCCAACACAGGGGGTCGAACACCGGGGAGCTGTTTTTT.

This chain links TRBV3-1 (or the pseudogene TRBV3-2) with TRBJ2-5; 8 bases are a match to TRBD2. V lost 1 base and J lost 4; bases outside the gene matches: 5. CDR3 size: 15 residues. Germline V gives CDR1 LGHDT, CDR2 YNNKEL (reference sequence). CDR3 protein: CASSQGQLAGETQYF. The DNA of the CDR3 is TGTGCCAGCAGCCAAGGGCAGCTAGCGGGAGAGACCCAGTACTTC.

CDR3 sequence reads: CASSKVGSLNTEAFF. The DNA of the CDR3 is TGTGCCAGCAGCAAAGTGGGCAGCCTGAACACTGAAGCTTTCTTT. The rearrangement joins TRBV5-4 to TRBJ1-1; D gene unclear. The CDR3 length is 15 residues. Trimming cost V 4 bases and J 0 bases, with 13 bases left between them. Germline CDR1 is SGHNT and CDR2 is YYREEE (reference sequence).

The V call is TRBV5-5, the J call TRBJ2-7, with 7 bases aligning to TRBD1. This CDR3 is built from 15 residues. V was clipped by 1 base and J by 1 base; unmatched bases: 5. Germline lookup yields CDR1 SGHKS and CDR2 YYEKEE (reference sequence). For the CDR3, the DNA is TGTGCCAGCAGCTTGTCGGGACAGTTATCCTACGAGCAGTACTTC. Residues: CASSLSGQLSYEQYF.

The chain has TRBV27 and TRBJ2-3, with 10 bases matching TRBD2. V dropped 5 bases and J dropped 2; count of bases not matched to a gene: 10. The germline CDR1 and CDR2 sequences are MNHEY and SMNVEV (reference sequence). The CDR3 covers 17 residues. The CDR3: CASSQPRAGGPTDTQYF. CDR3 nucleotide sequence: TGTGCCAGCAGTCAGCCCCGAGCGGGAGGGCCCACAGATACGCAGTATTTT.

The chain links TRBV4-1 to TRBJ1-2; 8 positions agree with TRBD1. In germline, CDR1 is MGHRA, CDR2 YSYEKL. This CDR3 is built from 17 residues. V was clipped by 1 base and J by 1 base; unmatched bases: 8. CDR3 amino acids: CASSQAMQTGDNYGYTF. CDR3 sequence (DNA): TGCGCCAGCAGCCAAGCCATGCAGACAGGGGATAACTATGGCTACACCTTC.

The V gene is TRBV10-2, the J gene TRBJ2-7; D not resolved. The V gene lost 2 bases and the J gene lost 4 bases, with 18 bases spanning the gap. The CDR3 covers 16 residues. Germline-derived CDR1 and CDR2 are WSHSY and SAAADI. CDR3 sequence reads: CASSEGLPSALYEQYF. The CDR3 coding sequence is TGCGCCAGCAGTGAGGGGCTACCCTCCGCGTTATACGAGCAGTACTTC.

CDR3 loop: CASSPGAANYGYTF. CDR3 sequence (DNA): TGTGCCAGCAGTCCCGGTGCGGCTAACTATGGCTACACCTTC. The chain uses TRBV6-4 and TRBJ1-2; D unresolved. Per the germline V gene, CDR1 is MRHNA and CDR2 is SNTAGT. This CDR3 contains 14 residues. V was trimmed by 5 bases and J by 0 bases, leaving 10 bases between them.

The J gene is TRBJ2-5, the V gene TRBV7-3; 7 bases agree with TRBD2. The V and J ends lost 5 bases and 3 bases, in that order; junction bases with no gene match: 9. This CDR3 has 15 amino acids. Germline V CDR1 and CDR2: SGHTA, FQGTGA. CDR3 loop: CASSRDGGEEETQYF. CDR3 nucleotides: TGTGCCAGCAGCCGCGATGGGGGGGAAGAAGAGACCCAGTACTTC.

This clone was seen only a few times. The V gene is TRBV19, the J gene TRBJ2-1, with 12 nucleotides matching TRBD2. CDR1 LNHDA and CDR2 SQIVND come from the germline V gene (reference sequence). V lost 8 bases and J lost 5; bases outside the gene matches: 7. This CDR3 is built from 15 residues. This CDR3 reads CASRLRTSGNNEQFF. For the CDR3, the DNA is TGTGCCAGTCGCCTCAGGACTAGCGGGAACAATGAGCAGTTCTTC. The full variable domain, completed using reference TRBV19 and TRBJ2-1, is DGGITQSPKYLFRKEGQNVTLSCEQNLNHDAMYWYRQDPGQGLRLIYYSQIVNDFQKGDIAEGYSVSREKKESFPLTVTSAQKNPTAFYLCASRLRTSGNNEQFFGPGTRLTVL.

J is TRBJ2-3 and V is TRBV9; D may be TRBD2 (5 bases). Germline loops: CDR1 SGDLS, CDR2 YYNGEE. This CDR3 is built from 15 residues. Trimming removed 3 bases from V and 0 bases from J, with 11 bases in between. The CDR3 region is CASSGYRGSTDTQYF. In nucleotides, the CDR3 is TGTGCCAGCAGCGGCTACCGGGGTAGCACAGATACGCAGTATTTT.

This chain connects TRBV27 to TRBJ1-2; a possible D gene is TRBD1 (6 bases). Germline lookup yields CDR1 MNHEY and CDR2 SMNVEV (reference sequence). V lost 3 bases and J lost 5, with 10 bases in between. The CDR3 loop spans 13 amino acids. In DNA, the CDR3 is TGTGCCAGCAGTTTCTCCAGGGGATATGGCTACACCTTC. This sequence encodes CASSFSRGYGYTF.

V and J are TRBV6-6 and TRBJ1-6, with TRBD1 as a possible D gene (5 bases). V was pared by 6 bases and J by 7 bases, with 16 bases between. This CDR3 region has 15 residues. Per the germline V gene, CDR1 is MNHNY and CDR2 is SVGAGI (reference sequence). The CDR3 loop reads CASRSTGLTNSPLHF. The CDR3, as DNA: TGTGCCAGCAGGTCAACGGGACTGACAAATTCACCCCTCCACTTT.

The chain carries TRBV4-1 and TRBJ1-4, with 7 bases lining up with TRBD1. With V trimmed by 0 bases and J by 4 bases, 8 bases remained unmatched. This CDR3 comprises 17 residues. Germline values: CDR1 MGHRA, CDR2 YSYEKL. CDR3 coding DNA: TGCGCCAGCAGCCAAGAGTCCCGGACAGGAGGTAATGAAAAACTGTTTTTT. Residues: CASSQESRTGGNEKLFF.

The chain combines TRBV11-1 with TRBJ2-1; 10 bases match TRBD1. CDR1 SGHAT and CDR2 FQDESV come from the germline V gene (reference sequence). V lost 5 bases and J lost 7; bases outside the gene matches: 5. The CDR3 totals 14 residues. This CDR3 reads CASSLDRGRNEQFF. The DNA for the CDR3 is TGTGCCAGCAGCCTGGACAGGGGGAGGAATGAGCAGTTCTTC.

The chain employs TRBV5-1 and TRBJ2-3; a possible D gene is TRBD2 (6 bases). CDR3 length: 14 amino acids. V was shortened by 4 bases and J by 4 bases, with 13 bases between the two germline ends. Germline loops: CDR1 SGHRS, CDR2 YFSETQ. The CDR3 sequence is CASSVTSMSDTQYF. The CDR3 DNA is TGCGCCAGCAGCGTGACTAGTATGTCAGATACGCAGTATTTT. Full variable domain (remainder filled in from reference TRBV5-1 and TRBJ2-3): KAGVTQTPRYLIKTRGQQVTLSCSPISGHRSVSWYQQTPGQGLQFLFEYFSETQRNKGNFPGRFSGRQFSNSRSEMNVSTLELGDSALYLCASSVTSMSDTQYFGPGTRLTVL.

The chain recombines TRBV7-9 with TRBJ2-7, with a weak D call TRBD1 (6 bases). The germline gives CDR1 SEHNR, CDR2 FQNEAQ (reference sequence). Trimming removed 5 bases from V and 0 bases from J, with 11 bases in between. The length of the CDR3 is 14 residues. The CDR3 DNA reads TGTGCCAGCAGCACGACAGGTAGCTCCTACGAGCAGTACTTC. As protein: CASSTTGSSYEQYF.

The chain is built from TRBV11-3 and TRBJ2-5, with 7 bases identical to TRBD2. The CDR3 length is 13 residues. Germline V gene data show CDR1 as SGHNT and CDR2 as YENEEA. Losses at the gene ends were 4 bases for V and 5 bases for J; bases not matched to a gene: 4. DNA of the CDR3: TGTGCCAGCAGCTCCCGGGACTATGAGACCCAGTACTTC. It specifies CASSSRDYETQYF.

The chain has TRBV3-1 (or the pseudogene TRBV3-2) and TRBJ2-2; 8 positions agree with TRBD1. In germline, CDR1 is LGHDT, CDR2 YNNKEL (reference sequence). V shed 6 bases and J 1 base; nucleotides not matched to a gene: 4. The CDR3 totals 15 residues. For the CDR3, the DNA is TGTGCCAGCAGTCAGGGGGCAGGGAACACCGGGGAGCTGTTTTTT. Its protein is CASSQGAGNTGELFF.

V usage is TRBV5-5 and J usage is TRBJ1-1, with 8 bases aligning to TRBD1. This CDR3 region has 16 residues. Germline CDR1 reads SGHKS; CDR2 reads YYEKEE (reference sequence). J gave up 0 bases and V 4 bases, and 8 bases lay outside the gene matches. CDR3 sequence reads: CASSKGTGDMNTEAFF. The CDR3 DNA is TGTGCCAGCAGCAAAGGGACAGGAGATATGAACACTGAAGCTTTCTTT.